This T cell receptor (beta chain) originates from a study of blood T cells in healthy people across ages. Alongside a J-beta primer mix, a sample-barcoded 5' primer served in a second PCR lasting about 7 to 12 cycles. From the 5' RACE reads, TCRdb called clonotypes with MiXCR, one entry per CDR3 protein. The sample comprises about 930,000 distinct CDR3 sequences, 25% to 35% of which are singletons, and about a tenth rests with the top ten. With 10 bases clipped from V and 2 bases from J, the junction kept 10 bases outside the gene matches. The CDR3 covers 15 residues. Per the germline V gene, CDR1 is SEHNR and CDR2 is FQNEAQ (reference sequence). Study-level points and caveats: Higher diversity, along with more naive CD4+ cells, distinguished long-lived donors from aged donors. Observed TCR beta diversity per million T cells went down as age went up. This fall followed a roughly linear course with age.

In regard to this clonotype: Antigen: not known.

These data are also associated with another study on T cells of mothers and their children. That study adds: Sequencing got over 10 million TCR beta CDR3 reads from each mother and some 3 million from each child.

The specimen was blood. This TCR was recovered from a woman between 40 and 55 years old in good health. V and J are TRBV7-9 and TRBJ2-7; 11 positions match TRBD1. CDR3 sequence reads: CANGDRDRGTYEQYF. Here the CDR3 DNA reads TGTGCCAACGGCGACCGGGACAGGGGGACCTACGAGCAGTACTTC.